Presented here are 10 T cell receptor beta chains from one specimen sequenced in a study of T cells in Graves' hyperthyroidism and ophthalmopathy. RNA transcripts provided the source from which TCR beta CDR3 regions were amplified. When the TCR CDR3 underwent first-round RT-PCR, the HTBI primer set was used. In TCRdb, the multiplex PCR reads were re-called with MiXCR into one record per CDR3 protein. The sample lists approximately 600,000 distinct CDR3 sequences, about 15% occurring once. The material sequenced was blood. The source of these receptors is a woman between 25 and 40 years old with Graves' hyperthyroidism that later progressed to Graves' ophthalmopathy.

CDR3 region: CASSPKGGTSGRTTYNEQFF. The CDR3 DNA is TGTGCCAGCAGCCCAAAGGGGGGGACTAGCGGGAGAACCACCTACAATGAGCAGTTCTTC. The J gene is TRBJ2-1, the V gene TRBV9, with 14 bases identical to TRBD2. Germline lookup yields CDR1 SGDLS and CDR2 YYNGEE. The CDR3 is made up of 20 amino acids. Germline trimming cut 4 bases from V and 2 bases from J; bases unmatched to any gene: 14.

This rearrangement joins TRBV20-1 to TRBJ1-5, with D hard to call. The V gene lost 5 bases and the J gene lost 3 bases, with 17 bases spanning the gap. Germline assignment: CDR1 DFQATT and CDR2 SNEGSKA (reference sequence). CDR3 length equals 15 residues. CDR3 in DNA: TGCAGTGCTGAGGACGGGTGGGCTGACAATCAGCCCCAGCATTTT. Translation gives CSAEDGWADNQPQHF.

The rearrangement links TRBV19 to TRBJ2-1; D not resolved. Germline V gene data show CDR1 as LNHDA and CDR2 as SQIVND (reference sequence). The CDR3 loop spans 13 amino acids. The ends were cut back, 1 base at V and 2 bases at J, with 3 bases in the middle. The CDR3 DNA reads TGTGCCAGTAGTATAGCGACCTACAATGAGCAGTTCTTC. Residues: CASSIATYNEQFF.

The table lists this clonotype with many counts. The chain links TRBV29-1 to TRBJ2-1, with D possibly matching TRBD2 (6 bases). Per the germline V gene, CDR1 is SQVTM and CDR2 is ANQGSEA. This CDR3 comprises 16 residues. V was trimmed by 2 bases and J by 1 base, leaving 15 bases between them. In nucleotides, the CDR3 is TGCAGCGTTGAATTAGAGGGCGGGACTTCCTACAATGAGCAGTTCTTC. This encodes CSVELEGGTSYNEQFF.

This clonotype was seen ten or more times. The CDR3 here is CASSFGDGAGGNEAFF. The CDR3 DNA is TGTGCCAGCAGCTTTGGGGACGGGGCAGGGGGGAATGAAGCTTTCTTT. V usage is TRBV13 and J usage is TRBJ1-1; TRBD1 matches at 7 bases. CDR1 PRHDT and CDR2 FYEKMQ come from the germline V gene (reference sequence). Germline trimming cut 3 bases from V and 7 bases from J; bases unmatched to any gene: 14. The CDR3 length is 16 residues.

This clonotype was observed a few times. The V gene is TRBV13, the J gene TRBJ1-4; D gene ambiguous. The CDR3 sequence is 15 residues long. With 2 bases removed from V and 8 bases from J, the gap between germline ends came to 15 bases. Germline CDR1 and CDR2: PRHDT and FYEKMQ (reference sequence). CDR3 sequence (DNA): TGTGCCAGCAGCTTAACCTGGTCAGGTGGGGAAAAACTGTTTTTT. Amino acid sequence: CASSLTWSGGEKLFF.

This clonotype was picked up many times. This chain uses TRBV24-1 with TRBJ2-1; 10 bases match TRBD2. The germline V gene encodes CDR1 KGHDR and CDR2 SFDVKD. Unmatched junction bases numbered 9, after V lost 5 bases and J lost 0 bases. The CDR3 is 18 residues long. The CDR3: CATSGASGSLSSYNEQFF. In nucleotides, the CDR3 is TGTGCCACCAGTGGGGCTAGCGGGAGCTTGAGCTCCTACAATGAGCAGTTCTTC.

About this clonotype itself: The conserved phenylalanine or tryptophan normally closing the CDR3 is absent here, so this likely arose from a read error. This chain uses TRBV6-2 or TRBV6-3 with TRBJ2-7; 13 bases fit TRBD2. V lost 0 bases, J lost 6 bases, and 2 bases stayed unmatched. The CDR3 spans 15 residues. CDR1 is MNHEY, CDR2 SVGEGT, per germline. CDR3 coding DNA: TGTGCCAGCAGTTACTCGGGACTAGCGGGACTCGAGCAGTACATC. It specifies CASSYSGLAGLEQYI.

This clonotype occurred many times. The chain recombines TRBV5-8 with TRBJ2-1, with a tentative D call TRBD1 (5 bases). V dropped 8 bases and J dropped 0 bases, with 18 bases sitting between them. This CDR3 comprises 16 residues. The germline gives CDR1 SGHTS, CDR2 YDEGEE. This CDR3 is CARQGDWGYSYNEQFF. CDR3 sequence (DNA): TGTGCCAGGCAGGGTGACTGGGGATACTCCTACAATGAGCAGTTCTTC.

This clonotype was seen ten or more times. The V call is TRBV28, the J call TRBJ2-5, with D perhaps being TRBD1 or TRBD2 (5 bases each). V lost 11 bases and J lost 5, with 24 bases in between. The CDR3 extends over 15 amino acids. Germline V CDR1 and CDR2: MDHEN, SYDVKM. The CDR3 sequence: CAGLPRGGSTETQYF. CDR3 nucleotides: TGTGCCGGCCTACCTCGGGGCGGCAGCACGGAGACCCAGTACTTC.